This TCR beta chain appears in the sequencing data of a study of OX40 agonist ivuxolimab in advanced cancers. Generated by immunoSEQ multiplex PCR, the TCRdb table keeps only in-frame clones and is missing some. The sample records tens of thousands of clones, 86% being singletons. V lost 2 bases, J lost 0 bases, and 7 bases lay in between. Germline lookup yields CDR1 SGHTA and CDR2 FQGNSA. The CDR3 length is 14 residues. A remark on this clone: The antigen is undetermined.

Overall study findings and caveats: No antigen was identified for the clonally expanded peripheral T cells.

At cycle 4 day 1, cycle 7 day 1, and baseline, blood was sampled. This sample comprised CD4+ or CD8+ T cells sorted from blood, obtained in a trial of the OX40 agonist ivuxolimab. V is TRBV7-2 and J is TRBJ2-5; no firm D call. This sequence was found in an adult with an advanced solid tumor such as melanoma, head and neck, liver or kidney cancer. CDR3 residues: CASSLNGYQETQYF. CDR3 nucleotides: TGTGCCAGCAGCTTAAACGGGTACCAAGAGACCCAGTACTTC.